Below, 4 T cell receptor beta chains from the same sample are listed, as sequenced in a study of CD8 T cells in ankylosing spondylitis. TCRdb called the 5' RACE reads again in MiXCR, with one record for every CDR3 protein. The sample lists 650,000 to 800,000 distinct CDR3 sequences, 15% to 20% occurring once. Their specific antigens are unknown. Regarding the study as a whole: A TCR beta motif made of about eight highly homologous variants seemed typical of ankylosing spondylitis blood.

The sample was blood, either unsorted or a sorted T cell fraction (not recorded which). The origin of the receptors is a male donor with ankylosing spondylitis.

The table lists this clonotype with a count of one. The V gene is TRBV4-3, the J gene TRBJ1-2; possible D gene TRBD1, 5 bases. The V end was cut by 4 bases, the J end by 5 bases, with 11 bases between. The CDR3 spans 13 residues. CDR1 and CDR2 (germline): LGHNA, YSLEER. The CDR3 sequence: CASSRLGQYGYTF. For the CDR3, the DNA is TGCGCCAGCAGCCGCTTGGGGCAATATGGCTACACCTTC.

In its sample, this clonotype was seen many times. The chain has TRBV12-3 or TRBV12-4 and TRBJ2-5, with TRBD2 as a possible D gene (5 bases). This CDR3 has 13 residues. With 3 bases removed from V and 5 bases from J, the gap between germline ends came to 10 bases. CDR3 residues: CASSFRGRETQYF. DNA of the CDR3: TGTGCCAGCAGTTTCCGGGGTCGGGAGACCCAGTACTTC.

This clonotype was detected a few times. The chain employs TRBV29-1 and TRBJ2-7; D is possibly TRBD1 (5 bases). The CDR3 contains 15 residues. Germline V gene lookup returns CDR1 SQVTM and CDR2 ANQGSEA. Trimming removed 0 bases from V and 0 bases from J, with 12 bases in between. The CDR3 DNA is TGCAGCGTTGAAGAACCAGGGTTTAGCTCCTACGAGCAGTACTTC. Its translation is CSVEEPGFSSYEQYF.

This rearrangement joins TRBV19 to TRBJ2-3, with D unclear. V lost 5 bases and J 3 bases, leaving 15 bases between the germline ends. The germline V gene encodes CDR1 LNHDA and CDR2 SQIVND (reference sequence). The CDR3 has 15 residues. The CDR3 region is CASSLRLEGTDTQYF. CDR3 DNA sequence: TGTGCCAGTAGTCTCCGATTGGAAGGAACAGATACGCAGTATTTT.